This T cell receptor (beta chain) was sequenced during a study of control samples from healthy donors and cancer patients. Germline V gene sequence: CDR1 SGHAT, CDR2 FQNNGV. The CDR3 is 14 residues long. V trimming: 4 bases; J trimming: 0 bases; junction bases outside the gene matches: 1. The data were produced by immunoSEQ multiplex PCR, yet TCRdb's version contains in-frame clones alone and is incomplete. The table lists approximately 10,000 clones, approximately 91% of them singletons. The sequenced material came from PBMCs. The V gene is TRBV11-2, the J gene TRBJ1-1; 8 bases fit TRBD1. This TCR derives from a man in his sixties with colorectal cancer. CDR3 amino acids: CASSSQGVNTEAFF. In DNA, the CDR3 is TGTGCCAGCAGCTCACAGGGGGTGAACACTGAAGCTTTCTTT.